This TCR beta chain derives from a study of T cells in Graves' hyperthyroidism and ophthalmopathy. This clonotype has more than one count but fewer than ten. Deletions cut 6 bases from V and 5 bases from J, with 13 bases between. CDR3 length equals 13 residues. Germline V gene lookup returns CDR1 MNHEY and CDR2 SVGEGT. RNA transcripts provided the source from which TCR beta CDR3 regions were amplified. First-round RT-PCR with HTBI primers amplified the TCR CDR3 region. TCRdb analysed the multiplex PCR reads with MiXCR anew, one entry per CDR3 protein. The sample consists of about half a million distinct CDR3 sequences, 15% to 20% of them appearing once.

Sequencing was performed on blood. This sequence joins TRBV6-2 or TRBV6-3 and TRBJ1-1; D is uncertain. This sequence originates from a woman in her 30s with Graves' ophthalmopathy. CDR3 loop: CASSPGRETEAFF. The CDR3, as DNA: TGTGCCAGCAGCCCCGGGAGGGAGACTGAAGCTTTCTTT.